This TCR beta chain was sequenced for a study of cytomegalovirus exposure and HLA in healthy donors. Each donor was nominally healthy when sampled (though unrecorded immune exposures were likely). 60 Vbeta and 13 Jbeta primers were used in PCR. Method: immunoSEQ multiplex PCR; TCRdb's copy keeps in-frame clones and lacks some. Of roughly 81,000 clones in the sample, about 80% were seen once. Turning to this clone: What it binds is unknown.

General study findings and limits: The classifier was said to identify cytomegalovirus status with high specificity and sensitivity. Being indistinguishable, some V segments were excluded, TRBV6-2 and TRBV6-3 among them.

The CDR3 loop spans 14 amino acids. Trimming removed 7 bases from V and 4 bases from J, with 14 bases in between. The germline V gene has CDR1 MDHEN and CDR2 SYDVKM. The source is a man aged 25-45 years in good health and CMV-seronegative. Sequencing used PBMCs. The chain couples TRBV28 to TRBJ2-1; D unresolved. CDR3 sequence reads: CASTPSSRYNEQFF. The CDR3 DNA reads as TGTGCCAGCACCCCAAGCTCCCGATACAATGAGCAGTTCTTC.